This T cell receptor (beta chain) was identified in a study of identifying expanded T cells in peripheral blood (dated by TCRdb to about 2019). Study-level background: Technical replicates were generated by sequencing separate aliquots of the same genomic DNA pool, with four replicates compared pairwise.

Sequences KGHSH (CDR1) and LQKENI (CDR2) are obtained from the germline V gene. The V and J ends are trimmed by 2 bases and 2 bases, leaving 4 bases between them. The CDR3, from cysteine to phenylalanine, totals 13 residues. Just the 39-base CDR3 DNA is kept, in frame starting at base 1. Worth noting for this clone: The antigen it binds to is not known. It has no much larger one-base neighbor in the sample; base qualities were not kept.

During the collection period, no immune events, such as infections, were documented for the healthy donors. To calibrate time-dependent variance in a beta-binomial model of T-cell clone differential abundance, blood repertoires from healthy donors were used as a training cohort. The training cohort was composed of some ten healthy donors, 3 female and 7 male. On average the donors were approximately 43 years old, and their ages spanned roughly 25 to 65 years. Whole blood, obtained from a commercial supplier, was collected from each healthy donor at three time points spaced approximately two weeks apart. For immunosequencing, genomic DNA was extracted from whole blood that had not been sorted. Here is what the overall study found, with its caveats: The beta-binomial model significantly reduced the number of clones called differentially abundant and the false-positive rate across all healthy-donor time intervals. Between technical replicates the binomial model flagged 1 to 1.5 differentially abundant clones, whereas over approximately two weeks the binomial model flagged about 16.4 and over approximately 4 weeks 19 to 20. The authors expected biological variance in healthy repertoires might increase further over much longer intervals such as months to years. For all healthy donors, the variance in clone template counts between two-week samples rose significantly as total template count increased.

TCRbeta CDR3 regions were profiled with the immunoSEQ Assay using bias-controlled multiplex PCR amplification of genomic DNA. As for the original processing: The absolute abundance of each unique TCRbeta CDR3 region was quantified after sequences were collapsed and filtered. Differential abundance was tested with two models: a binomial (Fisher-equivalent) model and a beta-binomial model that adds time-dependent variance fitted from healthy donors. Clones with fewer than 5 combined templates were removed, and differential abundance was called for clones with a Benjamini-Hochberg FDR below 0.01. Beta-binomial variance was modeled as a function of total template count across the two samples using the form v = (b*log(k)+a)^2. TCRdb took this table from immuneACCESS and kept in-frame rearrangements with V and J called. Such tables lack part of the clones; where checked against another copy, unresolved V genes explain under half of the gap, and the rest is unexplained. V and J calls and clone size are as listed in that table; D and trimming were resolved from the DNA. Here the sample has over 90,000 clones; 88% occur a single time. Less than 15% of the sample belongs to the ten largest clones.

The TCR comes from a person aged 18 to 75 in good health. The sequenced material came from blood. The V and J genes are TRBV18 and TRBJ1-3, with the D gene not clear enough to name. The sequence in DNA is TGTGCCAGCTCACCAGGGACTGGAAACACCATATATTTT. It translates to CASSPGTGNTIYF.